This T cell receptor (beta chain) is from a study of cytomegalovirus exposure and HLA in healthy donors. In the PCR, 60 Vbeta and 13 Jbeta primers were used. Measured with immunoSEQ multiplex PCR; TCRdb has only the in-frame clones, and not every one. The table shows roughly 50,000 clones, with roughly 75% occurring only once. The CDR3 extends over 13 amino acids. Unmatched junction bases numbered 5, after V lost 6 bases and J lost 6 bases. Germline loops: CDR1 SQVTM, CDR2 ANQGSEA. Sequences were obtained from PBMCs. The chain employs TRBV29-1 and TRBJ1-2; 12 bases fit TRBD1. The clonotype was recovered from a man between 25 and 39 years old in good health and CMV-seropositive. The CDR3 coding sequence is TGCAGCGTCGTAAGGGACAGGGGGCATGGCTACACCTTC. Its protein is CSVVRDRGHGYTF.